A single sample gave rise to the 22 T cell receptor beta chains below, sequenced in a study of identical twins. TCRdb processed the 5' RACE reads anew with MiXCR; each CDR3 protein has one entry. The sample carries approximately 190,000 distinct CDR3 sequences, around 15% recorded once. The same data also contributed to another study, on T cells expressing NK-cell markers.

The sequenced material came from CD8+ T cells sorted from blood. The receptor set was obtained from a woman aged 18-30 years in good health.

The table lists this clonotype with a few counts. This rearrangement joins TRBV12-3 or TRBV12-4 to TRBJ1-1; D is uncertain. The CDR3 is 12 residues long. Trimming stripped 5 bases from V and 6 bases from J, with 10 bases between. For the CDR3, the DNA is TGTGCCAGCAGTCCTGGACGGTCTGAAGCTTTCTTT. Translating gives CASSPGRSEAFF.

This clonotype has more than one count but fewer than ten. The J gene is TRBJ2-3, the V gene TRBV12-3 or TRBV12-4; tentative D call: TRBD2 (5 bases). The CDR3 runs to 14 residues. V gave up 4 bases and J gave up 3 bases, with 11 bases separating them. This CDR3 is CASSWASGTDTQYF. The CDR3 region has the DNA TGTGCCAGCAGTTGGGCCAGCGGAACAGATACGCAGTATTTT.

This clonotype was seen only a few times. The chain combines TRBV12-3 or TRBV12-4 with TRBJ2-3; a possible D gene is TRBD2 (6 bases). The V end was cut by 5 bases, the J end by 3 bases, with 12 bases between. CDR3 length: 14 residues. The CDR3 nucleotides read TGTGCCAGCAGTCCCATCGGGGGAACAGATACGCAGTATTTT. Amino acids: CASSPIGGTDTQYF.

The genes are TRBV5-5 and TRBJ1-3, with D perhaps TRBD1 (6 bases). Germline V gene data show CDR1 as SGHKS and CDR2 as YYEKEE (reference sequence). The CDR3 contains 17 residues. With 0 bases removed from V and 4 bases from J, the gap between germline ends came to 17 bases. CDR3 nucleotide sequence: TGTGCCAGCAGCTTGGCTGACGCGGGGGCTTACGGAAACACCATATATTTT. It specifies CASSLADAGAYGNTIYF.

CDR3: CASSSNPGGRANTEAFF. In nucleotides, the CDR3 is TGTGCCAGCAGTTCTAACCCGGGAGGACGGGCGAACACTGAAGCTTTCTTT. V and J are TRBV6-5 and TRBJ1-1; no clear D. Germline CDR1 and CDR2: MNHEY and SVGAGI. V dropped 4 bases and J dropped 1 base, with 19 bases sitting between them. The CDR3 is 17 amino acids.

The chain has TRBV7-9 and TRBJ2-1; D not resolved. Germline CDR1 SEHNR, CDR2 FQNEAQ (reference sequence). V was trimmed by 1 base and J by 8 bases, leaving 12 bases between them. There are 14 residues in the CDR3. CDR3 protein: CASSLVGFHYEQFF. In DNA, the CDR3 is TGTGCCAGCAGCTTAGTCGGGTTCCATTATGAGCAGTTCTTC.

This clonotype has just a few counts. The rearrangement joins TRBV5-1 to TRBJ2-1; 7 bases map to TRBD2. V shed 6 bases, J shed 0 bases, and the junction held 6 bases outside the gene matches. The CDR3 has 15 residues. Germline assignment: CDR1 SGHRS and CDR2 YFSETQ. The CDR3 protein is CASKGEGNSYNEQFF. CDR3 sequence (DNA): TGCGCCAGCAAAGGGGAGGGGAACTCCTACAATGAGCAGTTCTTC. Full variable domain (rest looked up from reference TRBV5-1 and TRBJ2-1): KAGVTQTPRYLIKTRGQQVTLSCSPISGHRSVSWYQQTPGQGLQFLFEYFSETQRNKGNFPGRFSGRQFSNSRSEMNVSTLELGDSALYLCASKGEGNSYNEQFFGPGTRLTVL.

This clonotype turned up a few times. The chain carries TRBV25-1 and TRBJ1-4; D uncertain. The ends were cut back, 4 bases at V and 4 bases at J, with 7 bases in the middle. The CDR3 has 13 residues. Germline CDR1 MGHDK, CDR2 SYGVNS. This chain's CDR3 is CASSGQLNEKLFF. CDR3 coding DNA: TGTGCCAGCAGTGGGCAACTTAATGAAAAACTGTTTTTT.

This chain connects TRBV10-3 to TRBJ2-2; TRBD2 is a possible D gene (6 bases). V lost 4 bases, J lost 0 bases, and 18 bases lay in between. Per the germline V gene, CDR1 is ENHRY and CDR2 is SYGVKD. CDR3 length: 18 residues. CDR3 DNA sequence: TGTGCCATCAGTGGGAGTACGGGGGATGAGACGAACACCGGGGAGCTGTTTTTT. It is translated as CAISGSTGDETNTGELFF.

This clonotype showed up many times. V usage is TRBV12-3 or TRBV12-4 and J usage is TRBJ2-1, with D perhaps assigned TRBD1 or TRBD2 (6 bases each). V lost 4 bases and J lost 11, with 15 bases in between. CDR3 length equals 13 residues. DNA for the CDR3: TGTGCCAGCAGTTCCCCGGGGGCTACCAAGCAGTTCTTC. This sequence encodes CASSSPGATKQFF.

The chain links TRBV7-9 to TRBJ2-7, with D perhaps matching TRBD1 (6 bases). V lost 5 bases, J lost 3 bases, and 17 bases lay in between. The CDR3 is made up of 15 amino acids. Germline assignment: CDR1 SEHNR and CDR2 FQNEAQ (reference sequence). Here the CDR3 DNA reads TGTGCCAGCAGCAGCTCCCCGGACAGAGTCTACGAGCAGTACTTC. Translated: CASSSSPDRVYEQYF.

The chain employs TRBV12-3 or TRBV12-4 and TRBJ2-1; a weak D match, TRBD2 (5 bases). Deletions cut 6 bases from V and 7 bases from J, with 13 bases between. The CDR3 has 13 amino acids. CDR3 sequence: CASSPSSINEQFF. CDR3 in DNA: TGTGCCAGCAGCCCTAGCTCTATAAATGAGCAGTTCTTC.

This clonotype was counted only a few times. V and J are TRBV10-2 and TRBJ1-2, with D unclear. The CDR3 is 11 residues long. V dropped 7 bases and J dropped 4 bases, with 7 bases sitting between them. CDR1 is WSHSY, CDR2 SAAADI, per germline. The CDR3 sequence is CASMEGYGYTF. The CDR3 nucleotides read TGCGCCAGCATGGAGGGCTATGGCTACACCTTC.

The chain's CDR3 is CASSYTNRGEQYF. The CDR3 DNA reads as TGTGCCAGCAGTTACACCAACAGGGGCGAGCAGTACTTC. The chain links TRBV6-5 to TRBJ2-7; 7 bases line up with TRBD1. The CDR3 is made up of 13 amino acids. The trim removed 2 bases at V and 6 bases at J, leaving 4 bases unmatched. Per germline, CDR1 MNHEY and CDR2 SVGAGI.

This clonotype was counted between two and nine times. The rearrangement joins TRBV27 to TRBJ1-2; TRBD1 matches at 8 bases. The CDR3 covers 13 residues. The germline V gene has CDR1 MNHEY and CDR2 SMNVEV (reference sequence). Losses at the gene ends were 4 bases for V and 8 bases for J; bases not matched to a gene: 6. The CDR3 spells CASSSGQGKGYTF. Here the CDR3 DNA reads TGTGCCAGCAGTTCAGGACAGGGAAAGGGCTACACCTTC.

The chain employs TRBV29-1 and TRBJ2-5, with a weak D call TRBD1 (5 bases). Germline V CDR1 and CDR2: SQVTM, ANQGSEA. The CDR3 spans 13 residues. V lost 6 bases and J lost 4, with 15 bases in between. CDR3 in DNA: TGCAGCGTCGCAGCTGGACATGGAGAGACCCAGTACTTC. Translated: CSVAAGHGETQYF.

This clonotype was seen repeatedly, ten times or more. The rearrangement uses TRBV5-6 and TRBJ2-7, with 7 bases aligning to TRBD1. This CDR3 has 15 amino acids. The germline CDR1 and CDR2 sequences are SGHDT and YYEEEE. The trim removed 5 bases at V and 0 bases at J, leaving 8 bases unmatched. CDR3 in amino acids: CASSSTQGNSYEQYF. CDR3 coding DNA: TGTGCCAGCAGTAGCACACAGGGGAACTCCTACGAGCAGTACTTC. Based on the CDR3 plus reference TRBV5-6 and TRBJ2-7, the full variable domain is DAGVTQSPTHLIKTRGQQVTLRCSPKSGHDTVSWYQQALGQGPQFIFQYYEEEERQRGNFPDRFSGHQFPNYSSELNVNALLLGDSALYLCASSSTQGNSYEQYFGPGTRLTVT.

This clonotype has more than one count but fewer than ten. The rearrangement links TRBV4-3 to TRBJ2-2; maybe TRBD1 (6 bases). Germline CDR1 and CDR2: LGHNA and YSLEER. V was shortened by 5 bases and J by 6 bases, with 22 bases between the two germline ends. CDR3 length: 17 residues. The CDR3: CASSTDNRVTIPGELFF. The CDR3 coding sequence is TGCGCCAGCAGCACGGACAACAGGGTCACGATTCCCGGGGAGCTGTTTTTT.

This clonotype was observed a few times. This chain joins TRBV7-9 and TRBJ2-7; a possible D gene is TRBD2 (7 bases). V lost 8 bases, J lost 0 bases, and 17 bases lay in between. The CDR3 totals 15 residues. Germline V lookup: CDR1 SEHNR, CDR2 FQNEAQ (reference sequence). The CDR3 region is CASSGGLALSYEQYF. The CDR3 DNA reads as TGTGCCAGCTCCGGGGGGCTAGCGCTCTCCTACGAGCAGTACTTC.

This clonotype was recorded many times. For the CDR3, the DNA is TGTGCCAGCAGTCCTCGGACGGGGAGCTACGAGCAGTACTTC. Its protein is CASSPRTGSYEQYF. V and J are TRBV28 and TRBJ2-7; possibly TRBD2 for D (5 bases). CDR3 length equals 14 residues. Germline lookup yields CDR1 MDHEN and CDR2 SYDVKM. V was clipped by 5 bases and J by 3 bases, with 14 bases between them.

The chain joins TRBV12-3 or TRBV12-4 to TRBJ2-3; the D is unclear. The CDR3 runs to 12 residues. V lost 3 bases, J lost 6 bases, and 7 bases lay in between. CDR3 bases: TGTGCCAGCAGTTTCTTAATGGATACGCAGTATTTT. It codes for CASSFLMDTQYF.

This clonotype was detected a few times. This chain links TRBV7-8 with TRBJ2-5, with 7 positions matching TRBD1. The CDR3 is 16 residues long. Germline V gene sequence: CDR1 SGHVS, CDR2 FQNEAQ. The junction had 10 bases not matched to a gene; V was cut back by 6 bases and J by 0 bases. CDR3 bases: TGTGCCAGCAGGGACAACCGGGACAGCTACCAAGAGACCCAGTACTTC. It codes for CASRDNRDSYQETQYF.